Reported below is one TCR beta chain. The sample originates from a study of shared clonotypes between healthy human individuals. Study in general: Three plates were used per donor for CD4 naive, three for CD4 memory, two for CD8 naive and one for CD8 memory.

CD4+ cells underwent separation, giving CD45RA+ naive and CD45RA-negative memory subsets. V was clipped by 4 bases and J by 3 bases, with 25 bases between them. CDR1 MNHNS and CDR2 SASEGT come from the germline V gene. The CDR3 is 18 residues long. The assay was immunoSEQ multiplex PCR, and TCRdb's table has in-frame clones only and misses some. The top ten hold over 1% of the sample, which has over 1.4 million clones, roughly 96% seen once. The source material was naive CD4+ T cells sorted from blood. Subset of the sample: CD45RA+ positively selected. The chain carries TRBV6-1 and TRBJ2-7; D is possibly TRBD1 or TRBD2 (5 bases each). The TCR originated in a man younger than 40 in good health. CDR3 protein: CASSGTGRVPSLRYEQYF. The CDR3 DNA reads TGTGCCAGCAGTGGAACGGGACGGGTCCCTTCCCTCCGCTACGAGCAGTACTTC.